Following are 4 T cell receptor beta chains from one sample sequenced in a study of shared clonotypes between healthy human individuals. TCRdb's table, derived via immunoSEQ multiplex PCR, lists solely in-frame clones and lacks some. The table lists some 300,000 clones, roughly 80% of them singletons. Sequencing used memory CD4+ T cells sorted from blood. As to subset: CD45RA-negative fraction. The receptor source for this set is a man aged 25-40 years in good health.

The chain uses TRBV5-1 and TRBJ2-3, with D uncertain. Germline CDR1 SGHRS, CDR2 YFSETQ. The ends were cut back, 4 bases at V and 0 bases at J, with 9 bases in the middle. This CDR3 has 14 amino acids. The CDR3 sequence: CASSPRGSTDTQYF. DNA of the CDR3: TGCGCCAGCAGCCCGCGTGGTAGCACAGATACGCAGTATTTT.

In DNA, the CDR3 is TGCAGCGCGCGACAGGGGAACTATGGCTACACCTTC. This encodes CSARQGNYGYTF. V and J are TRBV29-1 and TRBJ1-2; 8 positions match TRBD1. CDR1 is SQVTM and CDR2 is ANQGSEA in the germline V gene. J lost 2 bases, V lost 7 bases, and 3 bases had no gene match. The CDR3 spans 12 residues. Complete variable domain (other parts from reference TRBV29-1 and TRBJ1-2): SAVISQKPSRDICQRGTSLTIQCQVDSQVTMMFWYRQQPGQSLTLIATANQGSEATYESGFVIDKFPISRPNLTFSTLTVSNMSPEDSSIYLCSARQGNYGYTFGSGTRLTVV.

The J gene is TRBJ2-7, the V gene TRBV5-1, with TRBD2 matching 15 bases. The length of the CDR3 is 18 residues. In germline, CDR1 is SGHRS, CDR2 YFSETQ. J was trimmed by 3 bases and V by 4 bases; bases with no gene match: 11. The CDR3 coding sequence is TGCGCCAGCAGCCCAGGACTAGCGGGAGGGGTTAAGAGCTACGAGCAGTACTTC. This gives the protein CASSPGLAGGVKSYEQYF.

The chain links TRBV9 to TRBJ2-7, with a possible D match to TRBD1 (6 bases). CDR3 length: 14 residues. Trimming cost V 4 bases and J 3 bases, with 14 bases left between them. Per the germline V gene, CDR1 is SGDLS and CDR2 is YYNGEE. As DNA, the CDR3 is TGTGCCAGCAGCCCAAACAGGGTGGGCTACGAGCAGTACTTC. It specifies CASSPNRVGYEQYF.